The 9 T cell receptor beta chains below all came from one sample that was sequenced in a study of beta chain features in type 1 diabetes. cDNA synthesis used the whole RNA isolate, giving expressed TCRB sequences. Using immunoSEQ multiplex PCR, the repertoire was profiled, and TCRdb retains in-frame clones only, with some absent. This sample has roughly 290,000 clones, with 8% found just once. Sequenced: central memory CD4+ T cells from blood. These receptors all come from a woman aged 18-29 years in good health.

This chain uses TRBV29-1 with TRBJ2-7; TRBD2 is a possible D gene (6 bases). V dropped 6 bases and J dropped 3 bases, with 15 bases sitting between them. Per the germline V gene, CDR1 is SQVTM and CDR2 is ANQGSEA. The CDR3 spans 13 residues. CDR3: CSVAGTPSYEQYF. The DNA for the CDR3 is TGCAGCGTAGCCGGGACTCCAAGCTACGAGCAGTACTTC.

Only a few counts were recorded for this clone. This chain uses TRBV9 with TRBJ2-5; a possible D gene is TRBD2 (5 bases). CDR1 is SGDLS, CDR2 YYNGEE, per germline. Trimming left V 0 bases short and J 3 bases short, with 12 bases between. CDR3 length: 15 residues. This CDR3 reads CASSVAPLGEETQYF. DNA of the CDR3: TGTGCCAGCAGCGTAGCTCCCCTGGGAGAAGAGACCCAGTACTTC.

The V gene is TRBV7-3, the J gene TRBJ2-2; D perhaps matches TRBD2 (6 bases). Trimming left V 6 bases short and J 4 bases short, with 18 bases between. The germline gives CDR1 SGHTA, CDR2 FQGTGA. This CDR3 has 16 residues. The CDR3 nucleotides read TGTGCCAGCAGTTCTTACGGGGGAGGTGCCACCGGGGAGCTGTTTTTT. Amino acid sequence: CASSSYGGGATGELFF.

This chain connects TRBV5-1 to TRBJ2-5; D might be TRBD2 (6 bases). The CDR3 runs 15 residues. V was trimmed by 4 bases and J by 2 bases, leaving 15 bases between them. CDR1 SGHRS and CDR2 YFSETQ come from the germline V gene. The CDR3 reads CASSGSRGRQETQYF. The CDR3 DNA reads as TGCGCCAGCAGCGGGAGTCGAGGGAGGCAAGAGACCCAGTACTTC.

This clone was counted only a few times. Other DNA sequences in the same sample also yield this CDR3. The chain uses TRBV18 and TRBJ2-1; D uncertain. The ends were cut back, 6 bases at V and 0 bases at J, with 6 bases in the middle. Germline values: CDR1 KGHSH, CDR2 LQKENI. CDR3 length: 13 amino acids. CDR3 in amino acids: CASSPPSYNEQFF. CDR3 in DNA: TGTGCCAGCTCCCCGCCCTCCTACAATGAGCAGTTCTTC.

Only a few counts were recorded for this clone. Other DNA sequences from this sample encode an identical CDR3 as well. The chain uses TRBV7-2 and TRBJ2-2, with TRBD1 identical over 9 bases. Trimming took 6 bases from V and 2 from J; bases not matched to a gene: 4. Germline CDR1 reads SGHTA; CDR2 reads FQGNSA. CDR3 length: 15 residues. DNA of the CDR3: TGTGCCAGCAGACCCACAGGGGGCAACACCGGGGAGCTGTTTTTT. It yields the protein CASRPTGGNTGELFF. The full variable domain, in which reference TRBV7-2 and TRBJ2-2 provide the parts outside the CDR3, is GAGVSQSPSNKVTEKGKDVELRCDPISGHTALYWYRQSLGQGLEFLIYFQGNSAPDKSGLPSDRFSAERTGGSVSTLTIQRTQQEDSAVYLCASRPTGGNTGELFFGEGSRLTVL.

The chain combines TRBV29-1 with TRBJ2-3; D call uncertain. V lost 3 bases, J lost 0 bases, and 7 bases lay in between. Germline V gives CDR1 SQVTM, CDR2 ANQGSEA. CDR3 length: 13 amino acids. DNA for the CDR3: TGCAGCGTTGAGGGCAGGAGCACAGATACGCAGTATTTT. Its translation: CSVEGRSTDTQYF.

This clone appeared a few times. The V and J genes are TRBV5-6 and TRBJ1-5; D ambiguous. The CDR3 length is 14 residues. The V end was cut by 1 base, the J end by 3 bases, with 8 bases between. Germline lookup yields CDR1 SGHDT and CDR2 YYEEEE. CDR3 sequence: CASSLPGSNQPQHF. In nucleotides, the CDR3 is TGTGCCAGCAGCTTGCCGGGGTCCAATCAGCCCCAGCATTTT. The full variable domain, in which reference TRBV5-6 and TRBJ1-5 provide the parts outside the CDR3, is DAGVTQSPTHLIKTRGQQVTLRCSPKSGHDTVSWYQQALGQGPQFIFQYYEEEERQRGNFPDRFSGHQFPNYSSELNVNALLLGDSALYLCASSLPGSNQPQHFGDGTRLSIL.

This clone was detected only a few times. The gene calls are TRBV5-1 and TRBJ2-7, with 13 bases fitting TRBD2. With V trimmed by 2 bases and J by 2 bases, 10 bases remained unmatched. There are 18 residues in the CDR3. The germline gives CDR1 SGHRS, CDR2 YFSETQ. The CDR3 sequence is CASSLKFGTSGTPYEQYF. In nucleotides, the CDR3 is TGCGCCAGCAGCTTAAAGTTCGGGACTAGCGGGACTCCCTACGAGCAGTACTTC.